A single TCR beta chain is shown here with its context. The antigen is undetermined. These data belong to a study of cytomegalovirus exposure and HLA in healthy donors. Whole-study findings and limits: In all likelihood, a cluster of highly shared sequence variants was a sequencing artifact. By a later analysis, the bulk of CMV-associated TCR beta chains appeared HLA-restricted. The availability of immune exposure information extended only to CMV serostatus.

A multiplex PCR was run with 60 Vbeta primers and 13 Jbeta primers. Measured with immunoSEQ multiplex PCR; TCRdb has only the in-frame clones, and not every one. The sample yields about 82,000 clones, about 78% seen once. The sequenced material came from PBMCs. The clonotype comes from a man over 45 in good health and CMV-seronegative.

CDR3 sequence reads: CASSLRLAQETQYF. The CDR3 DNA is TGTGCCAGCAGCCTTCGACTAGCTCAAGAGACCCAGTACTTC. The rearrangement uses TRBV7-2 and TRBJ2-5; 7 nucleotides line up with TRBD2. Germline-derived CDR1 and CDR2 are SGHTA and FQGNSA. This CDR3 has 14 amino acids. V lost 5 bases, J lost 2 bases, and 5 bases stayed unmatched.